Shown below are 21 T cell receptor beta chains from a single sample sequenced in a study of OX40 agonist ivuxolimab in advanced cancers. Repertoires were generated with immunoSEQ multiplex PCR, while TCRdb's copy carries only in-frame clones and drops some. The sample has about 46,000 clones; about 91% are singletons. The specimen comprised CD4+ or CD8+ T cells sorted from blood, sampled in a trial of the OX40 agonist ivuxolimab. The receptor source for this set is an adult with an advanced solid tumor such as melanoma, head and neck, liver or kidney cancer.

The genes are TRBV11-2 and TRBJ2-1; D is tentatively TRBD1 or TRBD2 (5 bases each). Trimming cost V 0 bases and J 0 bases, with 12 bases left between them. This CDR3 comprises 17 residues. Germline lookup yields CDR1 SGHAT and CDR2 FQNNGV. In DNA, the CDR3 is TGTGCCAGCAGCTTAGAGTCCGCAGGGACCTCCTACAATGAGCAGTTCTTC. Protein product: CASSLESAGTSYNEQFF.

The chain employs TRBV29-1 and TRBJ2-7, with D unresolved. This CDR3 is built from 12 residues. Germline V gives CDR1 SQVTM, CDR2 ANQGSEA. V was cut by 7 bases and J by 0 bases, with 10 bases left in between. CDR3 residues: CSARDGSYEQYF. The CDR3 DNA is TGCAGCGCAAGAGACGGCTCCTACGAGCAGTACTTC.

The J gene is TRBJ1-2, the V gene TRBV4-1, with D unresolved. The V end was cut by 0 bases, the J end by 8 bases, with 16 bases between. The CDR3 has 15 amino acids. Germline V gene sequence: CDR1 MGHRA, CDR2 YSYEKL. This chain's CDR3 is CASSQERGLGWGYTF. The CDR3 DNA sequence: TGCGCCAGCAGCCAAGAGAGAGGCCTGGGTTGGGGCTACACCTTC.

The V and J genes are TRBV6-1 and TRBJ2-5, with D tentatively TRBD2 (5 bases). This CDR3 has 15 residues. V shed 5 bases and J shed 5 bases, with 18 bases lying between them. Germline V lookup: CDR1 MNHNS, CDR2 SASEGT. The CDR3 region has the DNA TGTGCCAGCAGTCCAAATCGGGGATCGGGGGAGACCCAGTACTTC. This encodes CASSPNRGSGETQYF.

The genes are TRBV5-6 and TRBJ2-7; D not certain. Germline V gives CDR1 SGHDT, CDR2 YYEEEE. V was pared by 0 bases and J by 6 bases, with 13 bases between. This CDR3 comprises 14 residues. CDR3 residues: CASSLASGGREQYF. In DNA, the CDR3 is TGTGCCAGCAGCTTGGCCTCAGGCGGCCGCGAGCAGTACTTC.

The CDR3 DNA reads as TGTGCCAGCAGTCGCGAGGCGGGGCCCCTGGCCGAAAAACTGTTTTTT. This sequence encodes CASSREAGPLAEKLFF. The chain combines TRBV9 with TRBJ1-4; D is perhaps TRBD1 (5 bases). The CDR3 is made up of 16 amino acids. Trimming pared 5 bases from V and 8 bases from J, leaving 22 bases between. Germline CDR1 is SGDLS and CDR2 is YYNGEE. Combining the CDR3 with reference TRBV9 and TRBJ1-4 gives the whole variable domain DSGVTQTPKHLITATGQRVTLRCSPRSGDLSVYWYQQSLDQGLQFLIQYYNGEERAKGNILERFSAQQFPDLHSELNLSSLELGDSALYFCASSREAGPLAEKLFFGSGTQLSVL.

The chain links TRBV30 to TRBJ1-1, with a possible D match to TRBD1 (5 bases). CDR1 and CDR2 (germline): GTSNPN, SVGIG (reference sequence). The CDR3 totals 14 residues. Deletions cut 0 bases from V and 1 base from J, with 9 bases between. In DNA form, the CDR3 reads TGTGCCTGGAGTGTCGGGCAGGGGAACACTGAAGCTTTCTTT. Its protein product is CAWSVGQGNTEAFF.

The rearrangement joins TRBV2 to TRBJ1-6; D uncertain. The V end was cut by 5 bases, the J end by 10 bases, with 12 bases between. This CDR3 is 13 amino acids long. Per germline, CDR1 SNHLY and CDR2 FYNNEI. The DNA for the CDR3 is TGTGCCAGCAGTCCGGATAGCAGCTCACCCCTCCACTTT. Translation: CASSPDSSSPLHF.

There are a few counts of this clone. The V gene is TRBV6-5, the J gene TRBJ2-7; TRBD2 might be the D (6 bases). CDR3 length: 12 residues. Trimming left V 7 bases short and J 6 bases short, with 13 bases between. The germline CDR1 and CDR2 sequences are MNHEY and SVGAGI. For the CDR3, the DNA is TGTGCCAGCACACACGGGAGTATCGAGCAGTACTTC. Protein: CASTHGSIEQYF.

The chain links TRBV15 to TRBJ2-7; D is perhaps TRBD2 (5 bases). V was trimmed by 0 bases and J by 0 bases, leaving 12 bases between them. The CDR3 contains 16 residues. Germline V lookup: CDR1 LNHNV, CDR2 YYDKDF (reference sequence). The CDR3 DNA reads TGTGCCACCAGCAGAGATAGGACTTCCAGCTCCTACGAGCAGTACTTC. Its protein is CATSRDRTSSSYEQYF.

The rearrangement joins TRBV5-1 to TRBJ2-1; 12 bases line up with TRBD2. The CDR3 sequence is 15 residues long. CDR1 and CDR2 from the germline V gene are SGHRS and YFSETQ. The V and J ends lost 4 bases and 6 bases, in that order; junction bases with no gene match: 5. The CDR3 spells CASSQTSGGLNEQFF. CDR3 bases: TGCGCCAGCAGCCAGACTAGCGGGGGACTCAATGAGCAGTTCTTC.

CDR3 sequence (DNA): TGTGCCAGCAGCTTAGGATCCCACACTGAAGCTTTCTTT. Translated: CASSLGSHTEAFF. The chain recombines TRBV7-6 with TRBJ1-1; D gene ambiguous. The germline V gene has CDR1 SGHVS and CDR2 FNYEAQ. V lost 1 base and J 3 bases, leaving 6 bases between the germline ends. CDR3 length: 13 amino acids.

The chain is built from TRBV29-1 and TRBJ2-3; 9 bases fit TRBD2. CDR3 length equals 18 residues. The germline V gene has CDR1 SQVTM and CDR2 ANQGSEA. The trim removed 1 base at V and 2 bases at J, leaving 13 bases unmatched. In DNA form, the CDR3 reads TGCAGCGTTGAAGTTGTCGGGGGGCTAGCGGGGCACACAGATACGCAGTATTTT. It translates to CSVEVVGGLAGHTDTQYF.

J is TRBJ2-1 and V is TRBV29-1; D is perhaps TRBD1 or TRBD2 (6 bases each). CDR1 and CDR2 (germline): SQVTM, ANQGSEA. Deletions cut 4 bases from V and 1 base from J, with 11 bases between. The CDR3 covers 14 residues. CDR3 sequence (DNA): TGCAGCGTTGGGGGGGCCCTTTCCTACAATGAGCAGTTCTTC. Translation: CSVGGALSYNEQFF.

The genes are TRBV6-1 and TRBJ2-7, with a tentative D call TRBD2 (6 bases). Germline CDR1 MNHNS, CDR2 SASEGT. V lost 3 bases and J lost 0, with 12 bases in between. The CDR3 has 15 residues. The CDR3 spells CASSEGGGPSYEQYF. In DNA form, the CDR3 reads TGTGCCAGCAGTGAGGGGGGAGGTCCCTCCTACGAGCAGTACTTC.

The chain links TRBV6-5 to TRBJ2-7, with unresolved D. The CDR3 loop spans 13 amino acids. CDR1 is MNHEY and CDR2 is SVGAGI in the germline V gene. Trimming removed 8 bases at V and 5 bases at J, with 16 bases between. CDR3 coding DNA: TGTGCCAGCTACGCCCTGGCGTCTAACGAGCAGTACTTC. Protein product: CASYALASNEQYF.

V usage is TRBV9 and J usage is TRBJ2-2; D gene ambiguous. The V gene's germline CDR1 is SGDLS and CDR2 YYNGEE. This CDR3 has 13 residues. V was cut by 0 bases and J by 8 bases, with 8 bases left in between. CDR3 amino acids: CASSVATKGELFF. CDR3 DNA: TGTGCCAGCAGCGTAGCTACGAAAGGGGAGCTGTTTTTT.

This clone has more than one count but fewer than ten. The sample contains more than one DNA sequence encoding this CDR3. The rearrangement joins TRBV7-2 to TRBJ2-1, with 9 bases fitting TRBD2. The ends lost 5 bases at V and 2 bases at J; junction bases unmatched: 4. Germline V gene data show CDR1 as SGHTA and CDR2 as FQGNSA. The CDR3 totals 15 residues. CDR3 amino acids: CASSLTSGPYNEQFF. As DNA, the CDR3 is TGTGCCAGCAGCCTCACTAGCGGGCCCTACAATGAGCAGTTCTTC. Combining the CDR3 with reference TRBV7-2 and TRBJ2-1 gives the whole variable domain GAGVSQSPSNKVTEKGKDVELRCDPISGHTALYWYRQSLGQGLEFLIYFQGNSAPDKSGLPSDRFSAERTGGSVSTLTIQRTQQEDSAVYLCASSLTSGPYNEQFFGPGTRLTVL.

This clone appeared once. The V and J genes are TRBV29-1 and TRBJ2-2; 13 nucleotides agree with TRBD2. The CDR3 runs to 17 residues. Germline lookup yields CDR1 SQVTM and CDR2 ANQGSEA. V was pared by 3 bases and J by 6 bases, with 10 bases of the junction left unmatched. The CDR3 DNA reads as TGCAGCGTTGAGCTGGGCTTGACTAGCGGGAGGCCCGGGGAGCTGTTTTTT. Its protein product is CSVELGLTSGRPGELFF.

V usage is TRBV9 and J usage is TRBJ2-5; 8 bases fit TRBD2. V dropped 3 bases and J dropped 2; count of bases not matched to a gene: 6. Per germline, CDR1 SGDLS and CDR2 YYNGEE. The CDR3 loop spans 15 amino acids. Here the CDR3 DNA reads TGTGCCAGCAGCGCCTCGGGAGGGGGGCAAGAGACCCAGTACTTC. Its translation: CASSASGGGQETQYF.

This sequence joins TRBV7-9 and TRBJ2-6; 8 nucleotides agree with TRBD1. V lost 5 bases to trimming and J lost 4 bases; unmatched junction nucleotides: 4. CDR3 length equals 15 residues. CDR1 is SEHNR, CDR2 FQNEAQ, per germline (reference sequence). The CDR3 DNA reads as TGTGCCAGCAGCCTGGGACAGGCCGGGGCCAACGTCCTGACTTTC. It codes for CASSLGQAGANVLTF.